Listed below are T cell receptor beta chains from one sample, sequenced in a study of radiation and T cells in renal cell carcinoma. Measured with immunoSEQ multiplex PCR; TCRdb has only the in-frame clones, and not every one. This sample has roughly 150,000 clones; 80% to 90% occur once, and the top ten carry about an eighth. This specimen consisted of blood, obtained from a patient whose treatment included radiotherapy and nephrectomy. These receptors originate from a woman in her forties or fifties with renal cell carcinoma. Each CDR3 is given with its conserved first and last residue. The D gene is left open where the match is weak. A row's size may be missing; if present it is once, few, many or a size class.

NA,NA,TRBJ1-4,TRBV29-1,TGCAGCATTTCATACGCAACTAATGAAAAACTGTTTTTT,CSISYATNEKLFF
few,TRBD2,TRBJ2-5,TRBV7-3,TGTGCCAGCAGCTTACTAGCGGGGGGCCAAGAGACCCAGTACTTC,CASSLLAGGQETQYF
NA,TRBD1,TRBJ1-2,TRBV7-2,TGTGCCAGCAGCCCCCGGACAGGGGCTAACTATGGCTACACCTTC,CASSPRTGANYGYTF
NA,NA,TRBJ1-1,TRBV7-8,TGTGCCAGCAGCCAATGGTCGCAGAGACTTCTTGAAGCTTTCTTT,CASSQWSQRLLEAFF
NA,TRBD2,TRBJ2-1,TRBV5-1,TGCGCCAGCAGCTTGCGACTAGCGGAGAACAATGAGCAGTTCTTC,CASSLRLAENNEQFF
NA,NA,TRBJ1-3,TRBV9,TGTGCCAGCAGCGTAGCTCTGTCGGGAAACACCATATATTTT,CASSVALSGNTIYF
NA,NA,TRBJ1-6,TRBV7-2,TGTGCCAGCAGCTCCCTTCCGGAGTATTCACCCCTCCACTTT,CASSSLPEYSPLHF
NA,NA,TRBJ2-1,TRBV19,TGTGCCAGTAGTATTCGAGTAGGAGCCTACAATGAGCAGTTCTTC,CASSIRVGAYNEQFF
NA,NA,TRBJ1-1,TRBV7-8,TGTGCCAGCCATCGAGCGGGGAGAACGAACACTGAAGCTTTCTTT,CASHRAGRTNTEAFF
once,NA,TRBJ1-3,TRBV11-2,TGTGCCAGCAGCTTAGATAGACGCTTGGTTTTT,CASSLDRRLVF
NA,TRBD2,TRBJ2-3,TRBV6-6,TGTGCCAGCAGTTACGGGATAGCGGGGAGAGGAGATACGCAGTATTTT,CASSYGIAGRGDTQYF
NA,NA,TRBJ1-5,TRBV21-1,TGTGCCAAGCGAGGCCAGAAATATCAGCCCCAGCATTTT,CAKRGQKYQPQHF
NA,NA,TRBJ1-1,TRBV19,TGTGCCAGTACCAACACCGTACCTATCTTAAACACTGAAGCTTTCTTT,CASTNTVPILNTEAFF
NA,NA,TRBJ2-5,TRBV6-6,TGTGCCAGCACCCTCCCCGACAGAGAGACCCAGTACTTC,CASTLPDRETQYF
NA,NA,TRBJ2-5,TRBV9,TGTGCCAGCAGCGTAGGTCTCCGGGACGCGGAGACCCAGTACTTC,CASSVGLRDAETQYF
NA,NA,TRBJ1-4,TRBV18,TGTGCCAGCTCGGTTACACAGGGTCCTAATGAAAAACTGTTTTTT,CASSVTQGPNEKLFF
NA,NA,TRBJ2-3,TRBV5-1,TGCGCCAGCAGCTCCAATGGGGAACAAAATACGCAGTATTTT,CASSSNGEQNTQYF
NA,NA,TRBJ2-2,TRBV7-2,TGTGCCAGCAGCTCGCTTCCGGTACAGGTGACCACCGGGGAGCTGTTTTTT,CASSSLPVQVTTGELFF
NA,NA,TRBJ1-1,TRBV9,TGTGCCAGCAGCGCCCGAATGGGGGGGGTGGCCACTGAAGCTTTCTTT,CASSARMGGVATEAFF
NA,TRBD1,TRBJ2-3,TRBV6-4,TGTGCCAGCAGCAATACAGGGGGCTTGCCAGATACGCAGTATTTT,CASSNTGGLPDTQYF
NA,TRBD2,TRBJ2-3,TRBV7-2,TGTGCCAGCAGCGCTGTACTAGCGAGGAACACAGATACGCAGTATTTT,CASSAVLARNTDTQYF
NA,NA,TRBJ1-2,TRBV5-1,TGCGCCAGCAGCTTGGGGAGGGGCCTTTTGAACTATGGCTACACCTTC,CASSLGRGLLNYGYTF
NA,TRBD1,TRBJ2-7,TRBV6-5,TGTGCCAGCAGTTCCGGCGAGGGACAGCGCTACGAGCAGTACTTC,CASSSGEGQRYEQYF
NA,NA,TRBJ2-1,TRBV7-2,TGTGCCAGCAGCCCCACGAGCCTCCCTTACAATGAGCAGTTCTTC,CASSPTSLPYNEQFF
NA,NA,TRBJ1-5,TRBV5-1,TGCGCCAGCAGCTTGGGGGGTTATAGCAATCAGCCCCAGCATTTT,CASSLGGYSNQPQHF
few,NA,TRBJ1-5,TRBV30,TGTGCCTGGAGTGTAGGGTCATCACGCAATCAGCCCCAGCATTTT,CAWSVGSSRNQPQHF
NA,NA,TRBJ1-3,TRBV30,TGTGCCTGCTTGCAGGCGCTTGGAAACACCATATATTTT,CACLQALGNTIYF
NA,TRBD2,TRBJ2-7,TRBV7-8,TGTGCCAGCAGCTTAGTAGCGGGGGAAGGATACGAGCAGTACTTC,CASSLVAGEGYEQYF
NA,NA,TRBJ1-4,TRBV19,TGTGCCAGTAGTATCTCCCGCTCAACTAATGAAAAACTGTTTTTT,CASSISRSTNEKLFF
NA,TRBD1,TRBJ2-3,TRBV7-9,TGTGCCAGCAGCTCTGGGTGGGGACAGGGTGCAGATACGCAGTATTTT,CASSSGWGQGADTQYF
NA,TRBD1,TRBJ1-3,TRBV19,TGTGCCAGTAGTCCCGACAGGGGAACTGGAAACACCATATATTTT,CASSPDRGTGNTIYF
once,NA,TRBJ1-2,TRBV15,TGTGCCACCAGCAGGGATACAGGGCGGCAAGTTCTCAACTATGGCTACACCTTC,CATSRDTGRQVLNYGYTF
NA,NA,TRBJ2-2,TRBV5-6,TGTGCCAGCAGAAGGGACTGGGACACCGGGGAGCTGTTTTTT,CASRRDWDTGELFF
NA,NA,TRBJ2-5,TRBV7-2,TGTGCCAGCAGCCCGGGACTCCTAGAGACCCAGTACTTC,CASSPGLLETQYF